This entry describes one T cell receptor (beta chain). What it binds is not known. The data derive from a study of T cells in Graves' hyperthyroidism and ophthalmopathy. Notes on the study in general: Researchers found most expanded thyroid clonotypes above 0.001 in blood as well. Ophthalmopathy, which appeared later, was predicted by the model a median 6.5 months before onset.

In patients aged 18 to 65, hyperthyroidism was newly diagnosed, with duration under 2 months. The PBMCs had their origin in 10 ml of fresh peripheral blood. RNA transcripts gave rise to amplified TCR beta CDR3 regions. TCR CDR3 regions were first amplified by RT-PCR with HTBI primers. MiXCR, applied by TCRdb to the multiplex PCR reads, yields one record per CDR3 protein. The sample holds about 620,000 distinct CDR3 sequences, around 15% seen once. The TCR comes from a woman in her twenties or thirties with Graves' hyperthyroidism. Sample: blood.

The CDR3 region has the DNA TGCGCCAGCAGCGAAAGGAGTAGCTCCTACGAGCAGTACTTC. Its protein is CASSERSSSYEQYF. This rearrangement joins TRBV5-1 to TRBJ2-7; D not certain. The CDR3 contains 14 residues. Trimming cost V 4 bases and J 0 bases, with 11 bases left between them. Looked up from germline, CDR1 is SGHRS and CDR2 is YFSETQ. Variable domain in full (rest from reference TRBV5-1 and TRBJ2-7): KAGVTQTPRYLIKTRGQQVTLSCSPISGHRSVSWYQQTPGQGLQFLFEYFSETQRNKGNFPGRFSGRQFSNSRSEMNVSTLELGDSALYLCASSERSSSYEQYFGPGTRLTVT.